This TCR beta chain was identified in a study of vaccination and CD4 T cells after COVID-19. At the level of the study: Six men and four women formed the convalescents, two being Hispanic. The study drew post-COVID samples a median roughly 110 days after diagnosis (range 35 to 161).

For this clonotype: Its antigen is not identified.

An Oncomine TCR Beta short-read assay was used to sequence the DNA from cultured CD4+ T cells. Via MiXCR, TCRdb re-called the PCR reads, giving one row per CDR3 protein. The sample lists 9,100 or so distinct CDR3 sequences, about 31% seen once, with just under 30% in the top ten. V was cut by 0 bases and J by 2 bases, with 6 bases left in between. The CDR3 is 14 amino acids. CDR1 is SGHVS and CDR2 is FQNEAQ in the germline V gene. Indicated treatment: approximately nine-day PBMC culture with coronavirus spike peptide pools or control peptides (ViraFEST assay). A negative selection step was used to isolate CD4+ T cells once culture had run for 10 days.

What was sequenced was cultured CD4+ T cells from blood. The receptor was derived from a human donor with COVID-19. The J gene is TRBJ2-3, the V gene TRBV7-8; D is unclear. CDR3 loop: CASSLAVYTDTQYF. Here the CDR3 DNA reads TGTGCCAGCAGCTTAGCCGTCTACACAGATACGCAGTATTTT.